Presented here are 16 T cell receptor beta chains from one specimen sequenced in a study of OX40 agonist ivuxolimab in advanced cancers. Clones were sequenced by immunoSEQ multiplex PCR, and TCRdb holds only the in-frame ones, with some missing. The table records under 80,000 clones, over 90% of them present only once. The sequences come from CD4+ or CD8+ T cells sorted from blood, collected in a trial of the OX40 agonist ivuxolimab. These receptor sequences come from an adult with an advanced solid tumor such as melanoma, head and neck, liver or kidney cancer.

The chain is built from TRBV2 and TRBJ1-4, with TRBD1 matching 9 bases. Germline CDR1 reads SNHLY; CDR2 reads FYNNEI. Trimming cost V 7 bases and J 5 bases; bases outside gene matches: 11. This CDR3 region has 16 residues. In nucleotides, the CDR3 is TGTGCCAGCAATGGAGAGGGGGACAGGGTAAATGAAAAACTGTTTTTT. Amino acids: CASNGEGDRVNEKLFF.

This chain links TRBV27 with TRBJ2-1; D is ambiguous. Germline CDR1 and CDR2: MNHEY and SMNVEV (reference sequence). The CDR3 is 14 residues long. Trimming took off 6 bases at V and 0 bases at J, with 9 bases between the two ends. Here the CDR3 reads CASRFGSSYNEQFF. The CDR3 DNA reads as TGTGCCAGCAGATTCGGATCCTCCTACAATGAGCAGTTCTTC.

The V gene is TRBV27, the J gene TRBJ2-7, with a possible D match to TRBD2 (5 bases). The CDR3 spans 12 residues. Germline CDR1 and CDR2: MNHEY and SMNVEV (reference sequence). Trimming stripped 5 bases from V and 2 bases from J, with 7 bases between. CDR3 DNA: TGTGCCAGCAGTCGGGGTCCCTACGAGCAGTACTTC. Translation gives CASSRGPYEQYF.

The chain carries TRBV4-2 and TRBJ1-5, with 9 bases lining up with TRBD1. The CDR3 spans 16 residues. V was clipped by 4 bases and J by 4 bases; unmatched bases: 8. Germline CDR1 is LGHNA and CDR2 is YNFKEQ. CDR3 loop: CASSPSTGTGNQPQHF. In DNA form, the CDR3 reads TGTGCCAGCAGCCCCTCAACCGGGACAGGGAATCAGCCCCAGCATTTT.

Judged by abundance, this clone is large. The J gene is TRBJ1-2, the V gene TRBV27; 7 nucleotides line up with TRBD1. The ends lost 6 bases at V and 4 bases at J; junction bases unmatched: 14. This CDR3 contains 16 residues. The germline CDR1 and CDR2 sequences are MNHEY and SMNVEV (reference sequence). CDR3 loop: CASRESTGTLGYGYTF. CDR3 bases: TGTGCCAGCAGGGAATCGACAGGGACCCTTGGCTATGGCTACACCTTC.

The rearrangement joins TRBV9 to TRBJ2-6; D call uncertain. The CDR3 has 18 residues. Germline assignment: CDR1 SGDLS and CDR2 YYNGEE. Trimming removed 4 bases from V and 0 bases from J, with 17 bases in between. CDR3 protein: CASSSTHVPSSGANVLTF. CDR3 coding DNA: TGTGCCAGCAGCTCCACGCACGTCCCGAGCTCTGGGGCCAACGTCCTGACTTTC.

In this sample, this clone is medium-sized (0.01 to 0.1%). The chain carries TRBV7-3 and TRBJ2-3; D gene unclear. In germline, CDR1 is SGHTA, CDR2 FQGTGA. The CDR3 length is 15 residues. Trimming took off 2 bases at V and 0 bases at J, with 9 bases between the two ends. This chain's CDR3 is CASSLGVISTDTQYF. The CDR3 DNA is TGTGCCAGCAGCTTAGGGGTTATAAGCACAGATACGCAGTATTTT.

J is TRBJ1-5 and V is TRBV19; 8 bases are shared with TRBD1. Germline V lookup: CDR1 LNHDA, CDR2 SQIVND (reference sequence). V lost 5 bases, J lost 2 bases, and 5 bases stayed unmatched. The CDR3 has 15 amino acids. The CDR3 region is CASSGSGGGNQPQHF. CDR3 DNA sequence: TGTGCCAGTAGTGGTTCAGGGGGCGGCAATCAGCCCCAGCATTTT.

The chain recombines TRBV27 with TRBJ2-1; D ambiguous. The CDR3 runs 15 residues. Looked up from germline, CDR1 is MNHEY and CDR2 is SMNVEV (reference sequence). V lost 2 bases to trimming and J lost 0 bases, with 8 bases between them. DNA for the CDR3: TGTGCCAGCAGTTTAAGCTCTAGCTCCTACAATGAGCAGTTCTTC. It codes for CASSLSSSSYNEQFF.

This chain links TRBV4-3 with TRBJ2-3, with TRBD1 identical over 10 bases. The CDR3 contains 15 residues. Germline CDR1 is LGHNA and CDR2 is YSLEER. Trimming cost V 4 bases and J 3 bases; bases outside gene matches: 4. DNA of the CDR3: TGCGCCAGCAGCCCCGACAGGGGGCGGACAGATACGCAGTATTTT. Protein sequence: CASSPDRGRTDTQYF.

The chain combines TRBV6-5 with TRBJ1-6; perhaps TRBD1 as D (6 bases). This CDR3 comprises 14 residues. In germline, CDR1 is MNHEY, CDR2 SVGAGI. Trimming took off 2 bases at V and 8 bases at J, with 10 bases between the two ends. CDR3 in DNA: TGTGCCAGCAGTTACCTGGGGGCTGATTCACCCCTCCACTTT. Protein product: CASSYLGADSPLHF.

The chain is built from TRBV27 and TRBJ1-1; D gene unclear. In germline, CDR1 is MNHEY, CDR2 SMNVEV (reference sequence). V was clipped by 0 bases and J by 6 bases, with 11 bases between them. The CDR3 covers 14 residues. CDR3 nucleotide sequence: TGTGCCAGCAGTTTATCGATGGGGTACCCTGAAGCTTTCTTT. It specifies CASSLSMGYPEAFF.

The V gene is TRBV5-5, the J gene TRBJ2-5; D is unclear. Germline lookup yields CDR1 SGHKS and CDR2 YYEKEE (reference sequence). V was shortened by 2 bases and J by 0 bases, with 8 bases between the two germline ends. The CDR3 runs to 14 residues. The CDR3 loop is CASSFSENQETQYF. The CDR3 DNA is TGTGCCAGCAGCTTCTCCGAGAACCAAGAGACCCAGTACTTC.

V and J are TRBV27 and TRBJ2-1; 7 nucleotides agree with TRBD1. V shed 5 bases, J shed 9 bases, and the junction held 16 bases outside the gene matches. The germline gives CDR1 MNHEY, CDR2 SMNVEV (reference sequence). CDR3 size: 16 residues. The CDR3 here is CASSLRQGEIGVEQFF. CDR3 nucleotides: TGTGCCAGCAGTCTCCGACAGGGAGAGATTGGGGTTGAGCAGTTCTTC.

This chain uses TRBV7-9 with TRBJ2-1; 9 bases agree with TRBD2. J lost 4 bases, V lost 1 base, and 5 bases had no gene match. This CDR3 contains 16 residues. Per germline, CDR1 SEHNR and CDR2 FQNEAQ (reference sequence). CDR3 in DNA: TGTGCCAGCAGCTTAGTACAAGCGGGAGGATACAATGAGCAGTTCTTC. Translating gives CASSLVQAGGYNEQFF.

The chain joins TRBV6-1 to TRBJ2-1; D ambiguous. This CDR3 spans 14 amino acids. V dropped 2 bases and J dropped 4 bases, with 9 bases sitting between them. CDR1 MNHNS and CDR2 SASEGT come from the germline V gene. Written as DNA, the CDR3 is TGTGCCAGCAGTGAATTTGGCAGTTACAATGAGCAGTTCTTC. Translation gives CASSEFGSYNEQFF.